The 18 T cell receptor beta chains reported below all come from one sample, sequenced in a study of cytomegalovirus exposure and HLA in healthy donors. In the PCR, 60 Vbeta and 13 Jbeta primers were used. TCRdb keeps only in-frame clones here, not all; method: immunoSEQ multiplex PCR. The table lists about 90,000 clones, more than 60% of them singletons, with about 3.9% in the top ten. Sequencing used PBMCs. The receptor source for this set is a man aged 25 to 45 in good health and CMV-seronegative.

The chain combines TRBV5-4 with TRBJ2-7; 8 bases are a match to TRBD1. The V gene's germline CDR1 is SGHNT and CDR2 YYREEE (reference sequence). The CDR3 is made up of 17 amino acids. V lost 0 bases, J lost 1 base, and 9 bases stayed unmatched. The CDR3 bases are TGTGCCAGCAGCTTGGAGGGCCAGGGGGCTAGATCCTACGAGCAGTACTTC. Translating gives CASSLEGQGARSYEQYF.

About this clone: The sample holds other DNA sequences that translate to the same CDR3. The V gene is TRBV7-3, the J gene TRBJ2-5; 7 bases match TRBD1. This CDR3 comprises 13 residues. Germline trimming cut 5 bases from V and 5 bases from J; bases unmatched to any gene: 5. Germline V CDR1 and CDR2: SGHTA, FQGTGA. DNA for the CDR3: TGTGCCAGCAGCCCATACAGGGGTGAGACCCAGTACTTC. This sequence encodes CASSPYRGETQYF.

This chain connects TRBV28 to TRBJ2-7; TRBD1 matches at 8 bases. This CDR3 has 15 residues. V trimming: 6 bases; J trimming: 2 bases; junction bases outside the gene matches: 9. The germline CDR1 and CDR2 sequences are MDHEN and SYDVKM. CDR3: CASSNPDRAPYEQYF. Written as DNA, the CDR3 is TGTGCCAGCAGCAACCCGGACAGGGCTCCCTACGAGCAGTACTTC.

This clone has only a few counts. The rearrangement links TRBV6-1 to TRBJ2-7, with 8 nucleotides matching TRBD1. J gave up 0 bases and V 6 bases, and 4 bases lay outside the gene matches. The germline V gene encodes CDR1 MNHNS and CDR2 SASEGT. The CDR3 spans 14 residues. The CDR3 reads CASRDRARSYEQYF. CDR3 nucleotides: TGTGCCAGCAGGGACAGGGCACGCTCCTACGAGCAGTACTTC.

The chain joins TRBV10-3 to TRBJ2-2, with D tentatively TRBD1 (5 bases). V shed 3 bases and J shed 4 bases, with 6 bases lying between them. The CDR3 loop spans 13 amino acids. CDR1 and CDR2 from the germline V gene are ENHRY and SYGVKD. For the CDR3, the DNA is TGTGCCATCAGTGACAGGGCCACCGGGGAGCTGTTTTTT. This sequence encodes CAISDRATGELFF.

This chain connects TRBV28 to TRBJ2-1; 14 bases map to TRBD2. With V trimmed by 5 bases and J by 2 bases, 14 bases remained unmatched. Germline CDR1 and CDR2: MDHEN and SYDVKM. This CDR3 region has 20 residues. Written as DNA, the CDR3 is TGTGCCAGCAGTCAATATGGACTAGCGGGAGGTGGGCGCCCCTACAATGAGCAGTTCTTC. Its protein product is CASSQYGLAGGGRPYNEQFF.

The rearrangement joins TRBV5-1 to TRBJ2-3; TRBD2 aligns across 9 bases. CDR1 SGHRS and CDR2 YFSETQ come from the germline V gene. This CDR3 is 15 amino acids long. V shed 0 bases, J shed 6 bases, and the junction held 5 bases outside the gene matches. The CDR3 sequence: CASSLALAGEDTQYF. CDR3 bases: TGCGCCAGCAGCTTGGCGTTAGCGGGGGAGGATACGCAGTATTTT.

The gene calls are TRBV19 and TRBJ2-5, with 8 nucleotides matching TRBD2. The J call is uncertain, as TRBJ2-7 better fits the DNA end. This CDR3 comprises 15 residues. CDR1 is LNHDA, CDR2 SQIVND, per germline (reference sequence). Here the CDR3 DNA reads TGTGCCAGTAGAGGTGCGGGGGGCAGGGGTCACGAGCAGTACTTC. Translated: CASRGAGGRGHEQYF.

The V gene is TRBV7-2, the J gene TRBJ1-1; 8 nucleotides agree with TRBD1. The germline gives CDR1 SGHTA, CDR2 FQGNSA. The V segment lost 3 bases and the J segment 5 bases; nucleotides outside the gene matches: 5. The length of the CDR3 is 14 residues. The CDR3 loop reads CASSFRGRGTEAFF. In DNA, the CDR3 is TGTGCCAGCAGCTTCAGGGGGCGAGGGACTGAAGCTTTCTTT.

This CDR3 is CASSSQGATNEKLFF. DNA of the CDR3: TGCGCCAGCAGCTCACAGGGGGCAACTAATGAAAAACTGTTTTTT. This chain links TRBV10-2 with TRBJ1-4; TRBD1 agrees at 8 bases. Trimming took 6 bases from V and 0 from J; bases not matched to a gene: 3. The germline V gene has CDR1 WSHSY and CDR2 SAAADI. CDR3 length: 15 residues.

J is TRBJ1-1 and V is TRBV5-1, with unresolved D. Germline V CDR1 and CDR2: SGHRS, YFSETQ. V was shortened by 0 bases and J by 7 bases, with 13 bases between the two germline ends. The CDR3 has 14 residues. CDR3 in DNA: TGCGCCAGCAGCTTGGGCGGGGATCAGGATGAAGCTTTCTTT. Residues: CASSLGGDQDEAFF.

There are a few counts of this clone. The chain recombines TRBV4-1 with TRBJ1-6, with 9 bases that match TRBD1. The CDR3 runs to 15 residues. V shed 0 bases and J 10 bases; nucleotides not matched to a gene: 4. Germline loops: CDR1 MGHRA, CDR2 YSYEKL. CDR3 sequence: CASSQERTGASPLHF. The CDR3 region has the DNA TGCGCCAGCAGCCAAGAACGGACAGGGGCCTCACCCCTCCACTTT.

The V call is TRBV27, the J call TRBJ2-1; unclear D gene. Germline V lookup: CDR1 MNHEY, CDR2 SMNVEV (reference sequence). Trimming pared 2 bases from V and 0 bases from J, leaving 8 bases between. The CDR3 contains 15 residues. The CDR3 spells CASSLQNPSYNEQFF. CDR3 coding DNA: TGTGCCAGCAGTTTACAGAATCCCTCCTACAATGAGCAGTTCTTC.

The chain links TRBV2 to TRBJ1-3, with D unresolved. Germline CDR1 SNHLY, CDR2 FYNNEI. V was cut by 6 bases and J by 4 bases, with 7 bases left in between. This CDR3 is 12 amino acids long. The CDR3 DNA follows: TGTGCCAGCAGGTCCCGGGGAAACACCATATATTTT. Translated: CASRSRGNTIYF.

This clone appeared once. V gene TRBV4-3 combines with J gene TRBJ1-4; 7 bases are a match to TRBD1. CDR1 is LGHNA and CDR2 is YSLEER in the germline V gene. J was trimmed by 6 bases and V by 0 bases; bases with no gene match: 4. This CDR3 comprises 15 residues. Here the CDR3 reads CASSQDRGLHEKLFF. Here the CDR3 DNA reads TGCGCCAGCAGCCAAGATAGGGGGCTGCATGAAAAACTGTTTTTT.

This chain links TRBV7-8 with TRBJ1-2; D call uncertain. V was pared by 1 base and J by 8 bases, with 11 bases between. The CDR3 has 13 amino acids. Germline V gene data show CDR1 as SGHVS and CDR2 as FQNEAQ. CDR3 in amino acids: CASSLVGSGGYTF. CDR3 sequence (DNA): TGTGCCAGCAGCTTAGTGGGCTCGGGGGGCTACACCTTC.

This chain uses TRBV18 with TRBJ2-2, with D uncertain. The CDR3 is made up of 16 amino acids. Trimming removed 4 bases from V and 0 bases from J, with 12 bases in between. Germline CDR1 is KGHSH and CDR2 is LQKENI. The CDR3 DNA sequence: TGTGCCAGCTCACAAACCTCAGTAACGAACACCGGGGAGCTGTTTTTT. It specifies CASSQTSVTNTGELFF.

Only one count was recorded for this clone. The chain links TRBV5-1 to TRBJ2-3, with a weak D call TRBD1 (6 bases). The V gene lost 4 bases and the J gene lost 4 bases, with 16 bases spanning the gap. The germline V gene has CDR1 SGHRS and CDR2 YFSETQ. This CDR3 has 15 residues. The CDR3 reads CASSGDGPGADTQYF. CDR3 DNA: TGCGCCAGCAGCGGGGATGGGCCAGGGGCAGATACGCAGTATTTT.